Listed below are T cell receptor beta chains from one sample, sequenced in a study of cytomegalovirus exposure and HLA in healthy donors. Only in-frame clones appear in the TCRdb table, and some are missing; sequencing was by immunoSEQ multiplex PCR. The sample consists of some 85,000 clones, around three quarters of them appearing once. Sequencing was done on a sample of PBMCs. The receptor set was obtained from a man in his forties or fifties in good health and CMV-seronegative. Both conserved end residues are part of each CDR3. Each record gives: D gene, V gene, J gene, clone size, CDR3 length, CDR3 protein, CDR3 DNA. A D gene is named only where the DNA matches it firmly. Size tells how often a clone was seen (once, few, many) or the class of an expanded clone, and some rows leave it out.

d_call: NA; v_call: TRBV6-1; j_call: TRBJ1-1; clone_size: NA; cdr3_length: 12; cdr3_aa: CASRSAGTEAFF; cdr3_nt: TGTGCCAGCAGGTCGGCGGGAACTGAAGCTTTCTTT
d_call: NA; v_call: TRBV11-1; j_call: TRBJ2-5; clone_size: NA; cdr3_length: 15; cdr3_aa: CASSFQRQAGETQYF; cdr3_nt: TGTGCCAGCAGCTTTCAGAGGCAGGCGGGGGAGACCCAGTACTTC
d_call: TRBD2; v_call: TRBV9; j_call: TRBJ2-5; clone_size: once; cdr3_length: 16; cdr3_aa: CASSSGLAGGEETQYF; cdr3_nt: TGTGCCAGCAGCTCGGGACTAGCGGGGGGGGAAGAGACCCAGTACTTC
d_call: NA; v_call: TRBV11-2; j_call: TRBJ2-7; clone_size: NA; cdr3_length: 14; cdr3_aa: CASSLGDSSYEQYF; cdr3_nt: TGTGCCAGCAGCTTAGGCGACAGCTCCTACGAGCAGTACTTC
d_call: NA; v_call: TRBV19; j_call: TRBJ1-1; clone_size: few; cdr3_length: 13; cdr3_aa: CASSITLRSEAFF; cdr3_nt: TGTGCCAGTAGTATAACCCTCCGGTCTGAAGCTTTCTTT
d_call: NA; v_call: TRBV21-1; j_call: TRBJ1-1; clone_size: NA; cdr3_length: 13; cdr3_aa: CARRDSCSYKAFF; cdr3_nt: TGTGCCAGGAGGGACAGTTGCTCTTACAAAGCTTTCTTT
d_call: NA; v_call: TRBV11-3; j_call: TRBJ1-1; clone_size: NA; cdr3_length: 13; cdr3_aa: CASSLGRFTEAFF; cdr3_nt: TGTGCCAGCAGCTTAGGGCGGTTCACTGAAGCTTTCTTT
d_call: NA; v_call: TRBV7-9; j_call: TRBJ1-6; clone_size: NA; cdr3_length: 16; cdr3_aa: CASSLTRVPGDSPLHF; cdr3_nt: TGTGCCAGCAGCTTAACTAGGGTCCCCGGGGATTCACCCCTCCACTTT
d_call: NA; v_call: TRBV28; j_call: TRBJ1-2; clone_size: NA; cdr3_length: 15; cdr3_aa: CASSPNLQGDYGYTF; cdr3_nt: TGTGCCAGCAGTCCGAATCTACAGGGTGACTATGGCTACACCTTC
d_call: NA; v_call: TRBV19; j_call: TRBJ1-1; clone_size: NA; cdr3_length: 17; cdr3_aa: CASSPTPVQGMNTEAFF; cdr3_nt: TGTGCCAGTAGTCCCACCCCCGTACAGGGAATGAACACTGAAGCTTTCTTT
d_call: TRBD2; v_call: TRBV11-3; j_call: TRBJ2-3; clone_size: NA; cdr3_length: 17; cdr3_aa: CASSLRTSGGPTDTQYF; cdr3_nt: TGTGCCAGCAGCTTACGGACTAGCGGGGGCCCCACAGATACGCAGTATTTT
d_call: NA; v_call: TRBV9; j_call: TRBJ1-6; clone_size: NA; cdr3_length: 13; cdr3_aa: CASSVDPRSPLHF; cdr3_nt: TGTGCCAGCAGCGTAGACCCTAGGTCACCCCTCCACTTT
d_call: TRBD2; v_call: TRBV25-1; j_call: TRBJ2-3; clone_size: medium-sized; cdr3_length: 15; cdr3_aa: CASSEFSGETDTQYF; cdr3_nt: TGTGCCAGCAGTGAATTTAGCGGGGAAACAGATACGCAGTATTTT
d_call: NA; v_call: TRBV7-9; j_call: TRBJ1-1; clone_size: NA; cdr3_length: 17; cdr3_aa: CASSKQVGGALDTEAFF; cdr3_nt: TGTGCCAGCAGCAAGCAGGTGGGGGGGGCTTTGGACACTGAAGCTTTCTTT
d_call: NA; v_call: TRBV9; j_call: TRBJ1-5; clone_size: NA; cdr3_length: 14; cdr3_aa: CASGVDGSNQPQHF; cdr3_nt: TGTGCCAGCGGCGTAGACGGTAGCAATCAGCCCCAGCATTTT
d_call: TRBD1; v_call: TRBV7-2; j_call: TRBJ1-2; clone_size: NA; cdr3_length: 13; cdr3_aa: CASSRPGQGGYTF; cdr3_nt: TGTGCCAGCAGCCGGCCGGGACAGGGAGGCTACACCTTC
d_call: TRBD1; v_call: TRBV5-4; j_call: TRBJ1-1; clone_size: NA; cdr3_length: 13; cdr3_aa: CASSLPTGTGAFF; cdr3_nt: TGTGCCAGCAGCTTACCTACAGGGACAGGAGCTTTCTTT
d_call: NA; v_call: TRBV28; j_call: TRBJ1-1; clone_size: NA; cdr3_length: 14; cdr3_aa: CASSLVGRGTEAFF; cdr3_nt: TGTGCCAGCAGTTTGGTCGGGAGGGGGACTGAAGCTTTCTTT
d_call: TRBD1; v_call: TRBV4-3; j_call: TRBJ2-7; clone_size: NA; cdr3_length: 15; cdr3_aa: CASSQGLNRGYEQYF; cdr3_nt: TGCGCCAGCAGCCAAGGATTAAACAGGGGGTACGAGCAGTACTTC
d_call: NA; v_call: TRBV5-1; j_call: TRBJ1-1; clone_size: NA; cdr3_length: 15; cdr3_aa: CASSLESGQRTEAFF; cdr3_nt: TGCGCCAGCAGCTTAGAATCGGGACAACGCACTGAAGCTTTCTTT
d_call: NA; v_call: TRBV6-6; j_call: TRBJ2-2; clone_size: NA; cdr3_length: 14; cdr3_aa: CASSLDRNTGELFF; cdr3_nt: TGTGCCAGCAGCTTGGACAGGAACACCGGGGAGCTGTTTTTT
d_call: NA; v_call: TRBV15; j_call: TRBJ1-4; clone_size: NA; cdr3_length: 15; cdr3_aa: CATSRDAGGTEKLFF; cdr3_nt: TGTGCCACCAGCAGAGATGCGGGAGGGACTGAAAAACTGTTTTTT
d_call: TRBD1; v_call: TRBV5-1; j_call: TRBJ1-2; clone_size: NA; cdr3_length: 17; cdr3_aa: CASSRTGQGASNYGYTF; cdr3_nt: TGCGCCAGCAGCAGAACGGGACAGGGGGCTAGTAACTATGGCTACACCTTC
d_call: TRBD2; v_call: TRBV6-4; j_call: TRBJ2-3; clone_size: few; cdr3_length: 17; cdr3_aa: CASSDSSGGASTDTQYF; cdr3_nt: TGTGCCAGCAGTGACTCTAGCGGGGGGGCTAGCACAGATACGCAGTATTTT
d_call: TRBD1; v_call: TRBV4-1; j_call: TRBJ1-1; clone_size: NA; cdr3_length: 16; cdr3_aa: CASSQRQGFPNTEAFF; cdr3_nt: TGCGCCAGCAGCCAGAGACAGGGCTTTCCTAACACTGAAGCTTTCTTT
d_call: NA; v_call: TRBV6-1; j_call: TRBJ1-4; clone_size: few; cdr3_length: 15; cdr3_aa: CASSARRASNEKLFF; cdr3_nt: TGTGCCAGCAGTGCGAGGAGGGCTTCAAATGAAAAACTGTTTTTT
d_call: TRBD1; v_call: TRBV29-1; j_call: TRBJ2-7; clone_size: NA; cdr3_length: 13; cdr3_aa: CSVGPSTGHEQYF; cdr3_nt: TGCAGCGTTGGCCCTTCGACAGGGCACGAGCAGTACTTC
d_call: NA; v_call: TRBV5-1; j_call: TRBJ2-7; clone_size: NA; cdr3_length: 14; cdr3_aa: CASSLAAGPYEQYF; cdr3_nt: TGCGCCAGCAGCTTGGCGGCAGGGCCCTACGAGCAGTACTTC
d_call: NA; v_call: TRBV28; j_call: TRBJ1-1; clone_size: NA; cdr3_length: 13; cdr3_aa: CASSLNPSTEAFF; cdr3_nt: TGTGCCAGCAGTTTAAACCCGAGCACTGAAGCTTTCTTT
d_call: TRBD2; v_call: TRBV19; j_call: TRBJ2-3; clone_size: NA; cdr3_length: 17; cdr3_aa: CASSFGGGTSSADTQYF; cdr3_nt: TGTGCCAGTAGCTTCGGGGGCGGGACTAGCAGTGCAGATACGCAGTATTTT
d_call: NA; v_call: TRBV15; j_call: TRBJ2-7; clone_size: NA; cdr3_length: 14; cdr3_aa: CATTRGGSSYEQYF; cdr3_nt: TGTGCCACCACCCGGGGAGGAAGCTCCTACGAGCAGTACTTC
d_call: NA; v_call: TRBV5-1; j_call: TRBJ1-1; clone_size: few; cdr3_length: 15; cdr3_aa: CASQRFGRGKSEAFF; cdr3_nt: TGCGCCAGCCAACGATTCGGACGGGGGAAATCTGAAGCTTTCTTT
d_call: TRBD1; v_call: TRBV6-5; j_call: TRBJ1-5; clone_size: NA; cdr3_length: 15; cdr3_aa: CASSNYRGSNQPQHF; cdr3_nt: TGTGCCAGCAGCAACTACAGGGGTAGCAATCAGCCCCAGCATTTT